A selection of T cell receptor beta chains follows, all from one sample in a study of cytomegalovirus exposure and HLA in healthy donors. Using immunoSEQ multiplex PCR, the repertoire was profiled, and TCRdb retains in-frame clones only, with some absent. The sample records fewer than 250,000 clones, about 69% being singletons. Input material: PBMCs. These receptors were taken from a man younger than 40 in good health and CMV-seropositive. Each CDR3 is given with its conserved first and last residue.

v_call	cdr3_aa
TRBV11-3	CASSLEGGRSSQQFF
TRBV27	CASSSGQELNYGYTF
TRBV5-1	CASTTGGMFAETQYF
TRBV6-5	CASSYDRDSNEQFF
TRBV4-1	CASSQDQPGTSGRWETQYF
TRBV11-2	CASSFRGQAYEQYF
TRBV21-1	CASRRKEDSFRTLTNEKLFF
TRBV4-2	CASSQGTAEDTQYF
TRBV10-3	CAISGGGGTGRQETQYF
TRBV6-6	CASMQASYNEQFF
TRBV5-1	CASSPEGGTQYF
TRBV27	CASSPTSTLRGETQYF
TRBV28	CASSFWRGDSGANVLTF
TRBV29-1	CSVGQGSDEQFF
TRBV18	CASSTGTGTGGFRLFF
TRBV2	CASKRGTSGVVREQYF
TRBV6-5	CASSLNQYEQYF
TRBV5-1	CASSPTGVGNQPQHF
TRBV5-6	CASSPDANYCYTF
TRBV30	CAWLWGQNLHGYTF
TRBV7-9	CSSSLFAGRENEQFF
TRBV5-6	CASRPFGGELFF
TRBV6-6	CASSPTPETQYF
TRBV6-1	CASIWDRVHYEQYF
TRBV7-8	CASSTRDRADPPLHF
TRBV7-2	CASSFVAGLAGGSYEQYF
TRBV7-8	CASSPRRFGGRDTGELFF
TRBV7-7	CASSSIRRTGDGGGELFF
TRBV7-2	CASIIAPGTEAFF
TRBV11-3	CASSQTRGQETQYF
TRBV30	CAWSPVEGSYEQYF
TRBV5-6	CASSHRTGPLNQPQHF
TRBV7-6	CASSLGGSWQFF
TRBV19	CASSRDATGNTEAFF
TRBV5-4	CASSSGLAERDEQFF
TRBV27	CASSFASGRAGELFF
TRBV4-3	CASSQEYRYNQPQHF
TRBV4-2	CASSQTPGGEQYF
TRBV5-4	CASSPGTGNQPQHF
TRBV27	CASSRSAGGFYEQYF
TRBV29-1	CSVKGALKETQYF
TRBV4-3	CASSRGTATQETQYF
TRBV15	CATSRGQGANQPQHF
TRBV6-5	CASSYDTSYGYTF